The 28 T cell receptor beta chains presented below share a single source sample, sequenced in a study of immune heterogeneity within non-small cell lung tumors. Using 32 V and 13 J primers, multiplex PCR amplified TCR beta CDR3. Using its own MiXCR run on the multiplex PCR reads, TCRdb lists one record per CDR3 protein. The data contain roughly 15,000 distinct CDR3 sequences, approximately 30% of them singletons. Template was bulk tumor genomic DNA, around 600 ng per sample. In surgery, several biopsies were collected from each primary tumor at widely spaced sites. Newly diagnosed with untreated non-small cell lung cancer, the patients underwent curative surgery. The sequenced sample consisted of lung tumor tissue. These receptors were taken from a woman in her 50s with non-small cell lung cancer.

This rearrangement joins TRBV27 to TRBJ2-1, with a tentative D call TRBD1 (5 bases). Looked up from germline, CDR1 is MNHEY and CDR2 is SMNVEV (reference sequence). The ends were cut back, 3 bases at V and 10 bases at J, with 22 bases in the middle. The CDR3 extends over 16 amino acids. The DNA of the CDR3 is TGTGCCAGCAGTTTTTTCCCCGAGGCAGGGAAGGGCGAGCAGTTCTTC. The encoded protein is CASSFFPEAGKGEQFF.

This clonotype was counted a single time. A much larger clone sits a single nucleotide away, making a read error possible. The J gene is TRBJ2-1, the V gene TRBV20-1; D is ambiguous. The germline V gene encodes CDR1 DFQATT and CDR2 SNEGSKA (reference sequence). This CDR3 contains 15 residues. The ends were cut back, 4 bases at V and 0 bases at J, with 13 bases in the middle. DNA of the CDR3: TGCAGTGCTACACCTACTTCAAACTCCTACAATGAGCAGTTCTTC. It translates to CSATPTSNSYNEQFF.

Turning to this clonotype: A much larger clonotype is one base distant, so this may be a read error. The chain is built from TRBV28 and TRBJ1-4, with D perhaps matching TRBD1 (5 bases). The CDR3 extends over 13 amino acids. CDR1 is MDHEN, CDR2 SYDVKM, per germline. The CDR3, as DNA: TGTGCCAACAGTAGGGGTTTTTCCGAAAAACTGTTTTTT. Translation: CANSRGFSEKLFF.

This clonotype was picked up many times. The rearrangement links TRBV3-1 to TRBJ2-7, with 9 bases lining up with TRBD1. The ends lost 4 bases at V and 4 bases at J; junction bases unmatched: 8. CDR1 and CDR2 (germline): LGHDT, YNNKEL (reference sequence). This CDR3 has 15 residues. The CDR3 nucleotides read TGTGCCAGCAGCCCACCCGGGACAGGGTATTACGAGCAGTACTTC. It specifies CASSPPGTGYYEQYF.

This chain uses TRBV5-1 with TRBJ1-3; D remains unclear. This CDR3 comprises 16 residues. The germline gives CDR1 SGHRS, CDR2 YFSETQ. V lost 2 bases, J lost 0 bases, and 12 bases lay in between. CDR3 sequence: CASSLNQVDSGNTIYF. The CDR3 bases are TGCGCCAGCAGCTTAAATCAGGTGGACTCTGGAAACACCATATATTTT.

The chain joins TRBV7-3 to TRBJ2-3; a weak D match, TRBD2 (6 bases). The germline CDR1 and CDR2 sequences are SGHTA and FQGTGA. V shed 6 bases and J shed 0 bases, with 22 bases lying between them. There are 18 residues in the CDR3. As DNA, the CDR3 is TGTGCCAGCAGTTTACCCTACTACCGGGACTTTAGCACAGATACGCAGTATTTT. Translated, it gives CASSLPYYRDFSTDTQYF.

This clonotype has at least ten counts. The CDR3 DNA reads as TGCGCCAGCAGCCCGAGCGGGAGTGGGACCGGGGAGCTGTTTTTT. Protein sequence: CASSPSGSGTGELFF. This chain connects TRBV5-1 to TRBJ2-2, with TRBD2 identical over 8 bases. CDR1 SGHRS and CDR2 YFSETQ come from the germline V gene. The CDR3 is 15 amino acids. J lost 5 bases, V lost 4 bases, and 7 bases had no gene match.

In its sample, this clonotype is medium-sized. V gene TRBV13 combines with J gene TRBJ2-7; either TRBD1 or TRBD2 may fit D (5 bases each). In germline, CDR1 is PRHDT, CDR2 FYEKMQ (reference sequence). The V and J ends lost 5 bases and 1 base respectively, with 15 bases between them. This CDR3 region has 15 residues. As DNA, the CDR3 is TGTGCCAGCAGCCGGCAGGGAGTTCTGTCCTACGAGCAGTACTTC. Translating gives CASSRQGVLSYEQYF.

This clonotype has a count of ten or more. V usage is TRBV24-1 and J usage is TRBJ2-1; D tentatively fits TRBD1 or TRBD2 (6 bases each). V was pared by 3 bases and J by 7 bases, with 24 bases between. The CDR3 is 18 amino acids. Germline V CDR1 and CDR2: KGHDR, SFDVKD. CDR3 DNA: TGTGCCACCAGTGATGCCCCCCGACTAGGAAGGGGGAAGAATGAGCAGTTCTTC. Protein product: CATSDAPRLGRGKNEQFF.

This chain links TRBV7-9 with TRBJ1-4; TRBD1 matches 9 bases. Per germline, CDR1 SEHNR and CDR2 FQNEAQ (reference sequence). The CDR3 runs 18 residues. V lost 3 bases to trimming and J lost 7 bases; unmatched junction nucleotides: 15. The CDR3 is CASSFGGDRDEGGEKLFF. The CDR3 DNA reads TGTGCCAGCAGCTTCGGTGGGGACAGGGATGAGGGTGGTGAAAAACTGTTTTTT.

This clonotype is categorized as medium-sized. This rearrangement joins TRBV18 to TRBJ2-7; possible D gene TRBD1, 6 bases. V lost 6 bases, J lost 5 bases, and 14 bases lay in between. CDR1 KGHSH and CDR2 LQKENI come from the germline V gene. The CDR3 spans 13 residues. CDR3 coding DNA: TGTGCCAGCTCGCCGCCACAGGGTCACGAGCAGTACTTC. This codes for CASSPPQGHEQYF.

This clonotype appeared once. J is TRBJ2-7 and V is TRBV30; 8 nucleotides line up with TRBD2. The germline CDR1 and CDR2 sequences are GTSNPN and SVGIG (reference sequence). The CDR3 consists of 14 residues. V was pared by 0 bases and J by 4 bases, with 5 bases of the junction left unmatched. The CDR3 sequence is CAWSVGRGAYEQYF. The CDR3 nucleotides read TGTGCCTGGAGTGTTGGGCGGGGGGCATACGAGCAGTACTTC.

The chain couples TRBV6-1 to TRBJ2-5; D perhaps matches TRBD1 (5 bases). This CDR3 comprises 13 residues. Trimming took off 2 bases at V and 4 bases at J, with 8 bases between the two ends. CDR1 and CDR2 (germline): MNHNS, SASEGT. The CDR3 spells CASSEQGRETQYF. CDR3 nucleotides: TGTGCCAGCAGTGAACAGGGCCGAGAGACCCAGTACTTC.

The chain uses TRBV7-6 and TRBJ2-1; D uncertain. With 0 bases removed from V and 9 bases from J, the gap between germline ends came to 15 bases. The V gene's germline CDR1 is SGHVS and CDR2 FNYEAQ. CDR3 size: 15 residues. The CDR3 DNA sequence: TGTGCCAGCAGCTTAGCCTCAAAAAAACGAGGTGAGCAGTTCTTC. This encodes CASSLASKKRGEQFF.

The chain recombines TRBV7-2 with TRBJ1-6, with 10 bases fitting TRBD1. The CDR3 runs to 16 residues. Germline V gene sequence: CDR1 SGHTA, CDR2 FQGNSA. The junction had 11 bases not matched to a gene; V was cut back by 5 bases and J by 10 bases. The CDR3 nucleotides are TGTGCCAGCAGCCCCACCCGACAGGGGGCAAACTCACCCCTCCACTTT. It translates to CASSPTRQGANSPLHF.

Concerning this clonotype itself: This may come from a read error, since a much larger clone is one base off. This sequence joins TRBV6-9 and TRBJ1-5; 10 nucleotides align to TRBD1. The CDR3 runs 16 residues. After removal of 3 bases from V and 5 bases from J, the junction contained 7 bases not matched to a gene. Germline values: CDR1 MNHGY, CDR2 SVAAGI. As DNA, the CDR3 is TGTGCCAGCAGTTACCCCCCCGGGACAGGGGATCAGCCCCAGCATTTT. Protein product: CASSYPPGTGDQPQHF.

J is TRBJ2-5 and V is TRBV10-3, with 7 nucleotides matching TRBD2. J gave up 4 bases and V 3 bases, and 14 bases lay outside the gene matches. Per the germline V gene, CDR1 is ENHRY and CDR2 is SYGVKD. This CDR3 region has 17 residues. The CDR3 nucleotides read TGTGCCATCAGTGAAGCCCTAGGACTAGGGGTCCGAGAGACCCAGTACTTC. Translating it yields CAISEALGLGVRETQYF.

Many counts were recorded for this clonotype. The gene calls are TRBV11-2 and TRBJ2-5; 9 bases align to TRBD1. This CDR3 has 17 amino acids. Germline V lookup: CDR1 SGHAT, CDR2 FQNNGV. The V and J ends lost 5 bases and 5 bases, in that order; junction bases with no gene match: 15. CDR3 amino acids: CASSPPGQGVRRETQYF. In DNA, the CDR3 is TGTGCCAGCAGCCCACCGGGACAGGGAGTTCGGCGGGAGACCCAGTACTTC.

In this sample, this clonotype is medium-sized. The chain employs TRBV19 and TRBJ2-7; TRBD2 matches 10 bases. V lost 5 bases, J lost 0 bases, and 4 bases stayed unmatched. The CDR3 consists of 15 residues. CDR1 is LNHDA, CDR2 SQIVND, per germline (reference sequence). The CDR3 spells CASSAWTSGSYEQYF. The CDR3 DNA reads TGTGCCAGTAGTGCCTGGACTAGCGGCTCCTACGAGCAGTACTTC. The whole variable domain, filled in from reference TRBV19 and TRBJ2-7, reads DGGITQSPKYLFRKEGQNVTLSCEQNLNHDAMYWYRQDPGQGLRLIYYSQIVNDFQKGDIAEGYSVSREKKESFPLTVTSAQKNPTAFYLCASSAWTSGSYEQYFGPGTRLTVT.

This clonotype has ten or more counts. CDR3 coding DNA: TGTGCCAGCAGTCCCATGGCCGTGCGGGTGAACGAGCAGTACTTC. This gives the protein CASSPMAVRVNEQYF. V and J are TRBV7-8 and TRBJ2-7; tentatively, D is TRBD2 (5 bases). Germline CDR1 reads SGHVS; CDR2 reads FQNEAQ. This CDR3 is 15 amino acids long. Deletions cut 6 bases from V and 5 bases from J, with 20 bases between.

As to this clonotype: One end of the junction is discordant with germline, which a read error may explain. The chain has TRBV28 and TRBJ1-2; possible D gene TRBD1, 5 bases. Germline loops: CDR1 MDHEN, CDR2 SYDVKM. CDR3 length: 19 residues. CDR3 in amino acids: CASSASGVSTAATRDGHTF. In DNA form, the CDR3 reads TGTGCCAGCAGCGCGAGCGGGGTGTCGACAGCGGCGACGAGGGATGGCCACACCTTC.

The chain couples TRBV6-1 to TRBJ2-4; maybe TRBD2 (5 bases). CDR1 and CDR2 from the germline V gene are MNHNS and SASEGT. V was trimmed by 11 bases and J by 5 bases, leaving 7 bases between them. CDR3 length equals 10 residues. CDR3 DNA sequence: TGTGCCGCCGGGGAAAACATTCAGTACTTC. Translation: CAAGENIQYF.

This clonotype was observed a handful of times. One junction end disagrees with the germline gene, perhaps due to a read error. This chain joins TRBV18 and TRBJ2-6; possibly TRBD1 or TRBD2 for D (5 bases each). There are 15 residues in the CDR3. Looked up from germline, CDR1 is KGHSH and CDR2 is LQKENI. The CDR3 DNA reads TGTGCCAGCTCACCACAGGGAACCGGGGCCAACGCCCTGACTTTC. Protein: CASSPQGTGANALTF.

Comments on this clonotype: This could be a read error, since a much larger clone is one nucleotide away. The chain has TRBV20-1 and TRBJ2-3, with 11 bases that match TRBD2. CDR3 length equals 14 residues. Per germline, CDR1 DFQATT and CDR2 SNEGSKA (reference sequence). The J segment lost 5 bases and the V segment lost 3 bases, leaving 4 bases of the junction unmatched. The CDR3 is CSARTSGMVDTQYF. For the CDR3, the DNA is TGCAGTGCTAGGACTAGCGGGATGGTAGATACGCAGTATTTT.

This clonotype was found many times. This chain links TRBV5-1 with TRBJ1-4, with D perhaps TRBD1 (5 bases). The CDR3 runs 13 residues. Germline V lookup: CDR1 SGHRS, CDR2 YFSETQ. Deletions cut 7 bases from V and 6 bases from J, with 13 bases between. This chain's CDR3 is CASAGGGDEKLFF. CDR3 coding DNA: TGCGCCAGCGCGGGGGGAGGCGATGAAAAACTGTTTTTT. The full variable domain, in which reference TRBV5-1 and TRBJ1-4 provide the parts outside the CDR3, is KAGVTQTPRYLIKTRGQQVTLSCSPISGHRSVSWYQQTPGQGLQFLFEYFSETQRNKGNFPGRFSGRQFSNSRSEMNVSTLELGDSALYLCASAGGGDEKLFFGSGTQLSVL.

The chain combines TRBV5-1 with TRBJ1-1; D might be TRBD1 (6 bases). Per germline, CDR1 SGHRS and CDR2 YFSETQ. This CDR3 region has 13 residues. V lost 4 bases, J lost 6 bases, and 13 bases lay in between. CDR3: CASSPTGWAEAFF. As DNA, the CDR3 is TGCGCCAGCAGCCCGACAGGATGGGCTGAAGCTTTCTTT. Using reference TRBV5-1 and TRBJ1-1 for the parts outside the CDR3, the full variable domain is KAGVTQTPRYLIKTRGQQVTLSCSPISGHRSVSWYQQTPGQGLQFLFEYFSETQRNKGNFPGRFSGRQFSNSRSEMNVSTLELGDSALYLCASSPTGWAEAFFGQGTRLTVV.

This chain connects TRBV4-2 to TRBJ2-1, with D perhaps TRBD2 (5 bases). The length of the CDR3 is 13 residues. Germline V gene lookup returns CDR1 LGHNA and CDR2 YNFKEQ. Deletions cut 6 bases from V and 5 bases from J, with 11 bases between. The CDR3 spells CASSFGLNNEQFF. CDR3 DNA: TGTGCCAGCAGTTTCGGACTGAACAATGAGCAGTTCTTC.

This clonotype is classed as medium-sized (0.01 to 0.1%). The rearrangement links TRBV19 to TRBJ2-2, with TRBD1 matching over 7 bases. The V and J ends lost 5 bases and 3 bases, in that order; junction bases with no gene match: 3. The CDR3 loop spans 14 amino acids. Germline V gene sequence: CDR1 LNHDA, CDR2 SQIVND (reference sequence). In DNA form, the CDR3 reads TGTGCCAGTAGTGCTACAGGGGACACCGGGGAGCTGTTTTTT. Its protein is CASSATGDTGELFF.